This T cell receptor (beta chain) stems from a study of shared clonotypes between healthy human individuals. The protocol was immunoSEQ multiplex PCR, while the TCRdb copy is restricted to in-frame clones and leaves out a portion. Among 780,000 or so clones listed, 72% were seen once. The CDR3 covers 16 residues. Between the trimmed V and J ends, which lost 0 bases and 2 bases, there was a span of 14 bases. The germline V gene has CDR1 ENHRY and CDR2 SYGVKD. CD4+ cells yielded CD45RA+ naive and CD45RA-negative memory subsets. The receptor was isolated from a woman in her thirties in good health. The rearrangement uses TRBV10-3 and TRBJ2-7; D is uncertain. Sequenced sample: memory CD4+ T cells sorted from blood. Stated subset: CD45RA-negative fraction. The CDR3 coding sequence is TGTGCCATCAGTGAGTCTGGTTCGGCAGTCCCCTACGAGCAGTACTTC. Its translation: CAISESGSAVPYEQYF.